This T cell receptor beta chain stems from a study of T cell responses to AZD1222 COVID-19 vaccine (dated by TCRdb to about 2021). Notes on the research overall: AZD1222 recipients given second doses at about 4 weeks or at about 12 weeks were pooled, since spike-specific TCR depth and breadth were not found to differ between the two schedules. TCR sequencing covered over 230 trial participants: 200 to 220 given two doses of AZD1222 and 26 given two doses of MenACWY control vaccine. Trial participants were enrolled into age subgroups of 18-55, 56-69 and 70-plus years, which contained approximately 150, 30 and 60 TCR-sequenced participants, respectively. Points the paper makes about the study in general: CD4 TCRs associated with the vaccine covered the entire spike protein, and the dominant responses were in regions 160-218 and 743-854. Conclusions about previously exposed vaccinees are limited because only 5 or 6 AZD1222 recipients were SARS-CoV-2 seropositive at baseline. In the small 56-69-year group, the increase in depth fell short of significance, most likely because of low power. After two AZD1222 doses, spike-specific TCR breadth and depth were significantly higher than at day 0 and than in MenACWY recipients. Reportedly, close to half of the unique spike-specific TCRs recognized epitopes lying outside the regions that are mutated in the B.1.351 and B.1.1.7 variants. No day 14 peak-response samples were available, so repertoires were characterized only after the peak T cell response. Participants were mostly white British and included more females than males, and it was suggested by the authors that clonal diversity may have been underestimated.

Explained via the paper, the time point label denotes: baseline before first vaccination. The vaccinee samples were drawn from two UK trials, COV001 and COV002, one of which was a single-blind randomized controlled phase 2/3 trial testing AZD1222 (ChAdOx1 nCoV-19) in healthy adults. For TCRbeta chain sequencing, PBMC samples from trial participants were taken at day 0 and at day 28 after the second dose. The CDR3 regions of human TCRbeta chains were subjected to immunosequencing. On the authors' methods: TCRs in the repertoires were compared against a reference library of SARS-CoV-2-specific TCRs that had been generated with the MIRA antigen-specificity platform. Breadth was defined as the fraction of unique TCRs that were SARS-CoV-2-associated. Depth was defined as the fraction of total T cells that were SARS-CoV-2-associated. Using the MIRA data, each spike-specific TCR was assigned both to the spike region to which the TCR was reactive and to a CD4 or CD8 class. Log10-transformed breadth and depth values were compared by one-way ANOVA with Sidak's multiple comparisons tests. This is the immuneACCESS table as TCRdb keeps it, with only in-frame sequences that have V and J called. A part of the clones is gone; compared with another copy, unresolved V genes explain less than half, and the rest is unexplained. From that table come the V and J calls and clone size; the DNA was used to work out D and trimming. The sample profile shows fewer than 200,000 clones; around 90% of them were found once. About 2.8% of the sample rests with the top ten.

Concerning this clone itself: Its recognized antigen is unknown. No much larger clone exists at a distance of one base, and base qualities are not known.

The V end loses 6 bases and the J end loses 5 bases, and a stretch of 10 bases separates them. The germline V gene sets CDR1 to MGHRA and CDR2 to YSYEKL. Its CDR3 holds 12 amino acids, cysteine through phenylalanine. Only the CDR3 region is kept as DNA, spanning 36 bases read in frame from base 1. The specimen comprised peripheral blood, sampled on day 0 of AZD1222 vaccination. This clonotype was sampled from an adult in good health. The V and J segments used are TRBV4-1 and TRBJ1-1; TRBD1 is possibly the D segment (6 matching bases). The nucleotide sequence is TGCGCCAGCAGTCCAGGGGAGACTGAAGCTTTCTTT. It specifies CASSPGETEAFF.